This passage covers 15 T cell receptor beta chains from one sample sequenced in a study of OX40 agonist ivuxolimab in advanced cancers. Sequencing was performed with immunoSEQ multiplex PCR; in TCRdb, only in-frame clones are kept and a portion is missing. This table holds 55,000 to 90,000 clones, 70% to 90% found once. The input for sequencing was CD4+ or CD8+ T cells sorted from blood, taken in a trial of the OX40 agonist ivuxolimab. The receptors were gathered from an adult with an advanced solid tumor such as melanoma, head and neck, liver or kidney cancer.

The rearrangement joins TRBV6-4 to TRBJ1-1; D is uncertain. This CDR3 is 13 amino acids long. V lost 3 bases, J lost 2 bases, and 7 bases lay in between. CDR1 is MRHNA, CDR2 SNTAGT, per germline. The CDR3 sequence is CASSEGINTEAFF. Written as DNA, the CDR3 is TGTGCCAGCAGTGAGGGAATAAACACTGAAGCTTTCTTT.

V usage is TRBV6-1 and J usage is TRBJ1-2; 8 positions match TRBD1. Germline-derived CDR1 and CDR2 are MNHNS and SASEGT. The CDR3 is 14 amino acids. V lost 1 base, J lost 6 bases, and 4 bases stayed unmatched. The CDR3 DNA reads as TGTGCCAGCAGTGAAGGGACAGGGTTTGATGGCTACACCTTC. Translated: CASSEGTGFDGYTF.

This chain connects TRBV7-2 to TRBJ2-3; 9 nucleotides align to TRBD1. Germline V gene sequence: CDR1 SGHTA, CDR2 FQGNSA. The CDR3 totals 15 residues. Unmatched junction bases numbered 8, after V lost 2 bases and J lost 8 bases. CDR3 sequence reads: CASSLWTGAPGTQYF. CDR3 nucleotide sequence: TGTGCCAGCAGCTTATGGACAGGGGCCCCTGGTACGCAGTATTTT.

The chain couples TRBV29-1 to TRBJ1-6; a weak D match, TRBD1 (5 bases). Germline V gene lookup returns CDR1 SQVTM and CDR2 ANQGSEA. This CDR3 region has 14 residues. The V and J ends lost 6 bases and 7 bases respectively, with 16 bases between them. The CDR3 nucleotides are TGCAGCGTCGGTGAGGGACGGAACAATTCACCCCTCCACTTT. Its protein product is CSVGEGRNNSPLHF.

The CDR3 DNA reads TGTGCCAGCAGCTACTGGTCGGGGGCAGATACGCAGTATTTT. Protein product: CASSYWSGADTQYF. This chain links TRBV7-9 with TRBJ2-3, with D perhaps matching TRBD2 (6 bases). V was shortened by 4 bases and J by 4 bases, with 12 bases between the two germline ends. Germline values: CDR1 SEHNR, CDR2 FQNEAQ (reference sequence). The CDR3 is 14 residues long. Supplemented by reference TRBV7-9 and TRBJ2-3, the full variable domain reads DTGVSQNPRHKITKRGQNVTFRCDPISEHNRLYWYRQTLGQGPEFLTYFQNEAQLEKSRLLSDRFSAERPKGSFSTLEIQRTEQGDSAMYLCASSYWSGADTQYFGPGTRLTVL.

This rearrangement joins TRBV27 to TRBJ1-1; D unclear. The CDR3 runs to 16 residues. The germline V and J ends were trimmed by 2 bases and 1 base, with 14 bases remaining between them. CDR1 is MNHEY, CDR2 SMNVEV, per germline (reference sequence). This CDR3 reads CASSLRGRGWNTEAFF. The DNA for the CDR3 is TGTGCCAGCAGTTTACGGGGAAGAGGTTGGAACACTGAAGCTTTCTTT.

The V call is TRBV7-2, the J call TRBJ1-3; 9 bases agree with TRBD1. V dropped 5 bases and J dropped 0; count of bases not matched to a gene: 5. CDR1 and CDR2 from the germline V gene are SGHTA and FQGNSA. This CDR3 has 16 residues. CDR3 bases: TGTGCCAGCAGCAAGACAGGGGGATACTCTGGAAACACCATATATTTT. It is translated as CASSKTGGYSGNTIYF. The whole variable domain, filled in from reference TRBV7-2 and TRBJ1-3, reads GAGVSQSPSNKVTEKGKDVELRCDPISGHTALYWYRQSLGQGLEFLIYFQGNSAPDKSGLPSDRFSAERTGGSVSTLTIQRTQQEDSAVYLCASSKTGGYSGNTIYFGEGSWLTVV.

V usage is TRBV28 and J usage is TRBJ2-5, with D perhaps TRBD2 (6 bases). Trimming removed 5 bases from V and 3 bases from J, with 10 bases in between. This CDR3 has 13 residues. Germline CDR1 and CDR2: MDHEN and SYDVKM. CDR3 region: CASSISGEETQYF. Here the CDR3 DNA reads TGTGCCAGCAGTATTAGCGGAGAAGAGACCCAGTACTTC. Full variable domain (rest looked up from reference TRBV28 and TRBJ2-5): DVKVTQSSRYLVKRTGEKVFLECVQDMDHENMFWYRQDPGLGLRLIYFSYDVKMKEKGDIPEGYSVSREKKERFSLILESASTNQTSMYLCASSISGEETQYFGPGTRLLVL.

The rearrangement joins TRBV30 to TRBJ1-4, with 7 bases matching TRBD1. Trimming cost V 5 bases and J 4 bases; bases outside gene matches: 7. Germline values: CDR1 GTSNPN, CDR2 SVGIG (reference sequence). There are 14 residues in the CDR3. The CDR3 DNA follows: TGTGCCTGGGGAACTACAGGGGTTAATGAAAAACTGTTTTTT. Translation gives CAWGTTGVNEKLFF.

This clone was detected only a few times. The chain employs TRBV30 and TRBJ2-7; 10 positions agree with TRBD1. The CDR3 totals 14 residues. The V segment lost 4 bases and the J segment 7 bases; nucleotides outside the gene matches: 10. CDR1 GTSNPN and CDR2 SVGIG come from the germline V gene (reference sequence). CDR3 sequence reads: CAWTPRDRGVEQYF. CDR3 DNA: TGTGCCTGGACCCCCCGGGACAGGGGTGTGGAGCAGTACTTC.

The chain links TRBV5-5 to TRBJ2-3; 11 bases fit TRBD2. Germline V gene data show CDR1 as SGHKS and CDR2 as YYEKEE (reference sequence). This CDR3 comprises 17 residues. V trimming: 1 base; J trimming: 5 bases; junction bases outside the gene matches: 9. This CDR3 reads CASSLRASGGPGDTQYF. Here the CDR3 DNA reads TGTGCCAGCAGCTTGAGAGCTAGCGGGGGGCCGGGAGATACGCAGTATTTT. Full variable domain (remainder filled in from reference TRBV5-5 and TRBJ2-3): DAGVTQSPTHLIKTRGQQVTLRCSPISGHKSVSWYQQVLGQGPQFIFQYYEKEERGRGNFPDRFSARQFPNYSSELNVNALLLGDSALYLCASSLRASGGPGDTQYFGPGTRLTVL.

This chain joins TRBV5-4 and TRBJ2-7; TRBD1 matches 11 bases. CDR3 length equals 14 residues. With 5 bases clipped from V and 2 bases from J, the junction kept 3 bases outside the gene matches. Per the germline V gene, CDR1 is SGHNT and CDR2 is YYREEE (reference sequence). The CDR3 spells CASRDRGPAYEQYF. The CDR3 nucleotides are TGTGCCAGCAGGGACAGGGGGCCGGCCTACGAGCAGTACTTC.

The chain links TRBV7-9 to TRBJ1-4; D may be TRBD1 (6 bases). Trimming stripped 2 bases from V and 8 bases from J, with 12 bases between. CDR1 is SEHNR, CDR2 FQNEAQ, per germline (reference sequence). This CDR3 has 14 amino acids. The CDR3 DNA reads as TGTGCCAGCAGCTTACGGGGGGCGCGAGAAAAACTGTTTTTT. Amino acid sequence: CASSLRGAREKLFF.

The chain uses TRBV5-5 and TRBJ1-5, with unresolved D. V lost 4 bases and J lost 2, with 16 bases in between. Germline CDR1 is SGHKS and CDR2 is YYEKEE (reference sequence). CDR3 length equals 16 residues. CDR3 sequence: CASSRDIGSGNQPQHF. CDR3 DNA: TGTGCCAGCAGCCGAGATATAGGGTCGGGCAATCAGCCCCAGCATTTT.

The V gene is TRBV7-9, the J gene TRBJ2-3; the D is unclear. The CDR3 sequence is 14 residues long. V was shortened by 2 bases and J by 2 bases, with 8 bases between the two germline ends. Germline CDR1 reads SEHNR; CDR2 reads FQNEAQ (reference sequence). The CDR3: CASSLIGDTDTQYF. CDR3 DNA sequence: TGTGCCAGCAGCTTAATTGGGGACACAGATACGCAGTATTTT.